This T cell receptor beta chain was sequenced during a study of T cell repertoires in cytomegalovirus infection (dated by TCRdb to about 2019). The study in broad terms: The HLA type of each donor mattered for the analysis, because public TCR beta signatures pointed to carriage of CMV infection along with the matching HLA type.

General findings and caveats noted by the study authors: Carriers of CMV infection plus the relevant HLA type were discriminated by the cumulative frequency of public TCR beta family members in the study cohort and in an independent roughly 400-donor cohort. The ex vivo response was dominated by HLA-C-restricted CMV-specific TCR beta clonotypes, and the single most frequent clonotype in two of eight donors was supplied by these HLA-C-restricted clonotypes.

The germline ends are 18 bases apart after V is trimmed by 1 base and J by 0 bases. Reading from cysteine to phenylalanine, the CDR3 counts 18 amino acids. Only the CDR3 DNA stays, 54 bases, in frame from base 1. The germline V gene gives CDR1 as MNHNS and CDR2 as SASEGT. This clonotype occurred a few times. Which antigen it targets is not known. No base qualities exist here, and no much larger clone lies one base off it. The reads were generated on an Illumina HiSeq 1500. In TCRdb, the public reads were trimmed at Q25 with fastp and aligned with MiXCR, with productive beta chains retained. Identical CDR3 protein sequences are pooled into one entry, listed with their most common genes and DNA. Present in this sample are about 180,000 distinct CDR3 sequences, roughly 17% of which were seen just once. The top ten constitute almost 25% of the sample.

Sequencing used CD8+ T cells from PBMCs. In this chain, TRBV6-1 is recombined with TRBJ2-5; the D segment could be TRBD1, given 5 matching bases. The TCR originated in a human donor in good health (CMV status not recorded). Some clones in this sample may be carry-over from other donors' samples. The bases are TGTGCCAGCAGTGAAGTTCGACAGACCCTACTGTACCAAGAGACCCAGTACTTC. This codes for CASSEVRQTLLYQETQYF.